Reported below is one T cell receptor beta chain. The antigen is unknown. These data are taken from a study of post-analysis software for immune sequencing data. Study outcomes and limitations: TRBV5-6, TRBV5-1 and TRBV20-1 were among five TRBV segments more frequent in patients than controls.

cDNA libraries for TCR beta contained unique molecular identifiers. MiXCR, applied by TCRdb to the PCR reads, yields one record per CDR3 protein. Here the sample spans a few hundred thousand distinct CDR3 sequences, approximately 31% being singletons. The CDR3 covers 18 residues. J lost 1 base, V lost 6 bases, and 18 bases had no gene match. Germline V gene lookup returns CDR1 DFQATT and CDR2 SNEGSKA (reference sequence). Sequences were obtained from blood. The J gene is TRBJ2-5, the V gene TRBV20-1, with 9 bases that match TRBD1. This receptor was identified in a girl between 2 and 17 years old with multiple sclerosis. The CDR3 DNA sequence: TGCAGTGCCTTAGTCCCGGGACAGGGATTCTTTGGCCAAGAGACCCAGTACTTC. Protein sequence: CSALVPGQGFFGQETQYF.